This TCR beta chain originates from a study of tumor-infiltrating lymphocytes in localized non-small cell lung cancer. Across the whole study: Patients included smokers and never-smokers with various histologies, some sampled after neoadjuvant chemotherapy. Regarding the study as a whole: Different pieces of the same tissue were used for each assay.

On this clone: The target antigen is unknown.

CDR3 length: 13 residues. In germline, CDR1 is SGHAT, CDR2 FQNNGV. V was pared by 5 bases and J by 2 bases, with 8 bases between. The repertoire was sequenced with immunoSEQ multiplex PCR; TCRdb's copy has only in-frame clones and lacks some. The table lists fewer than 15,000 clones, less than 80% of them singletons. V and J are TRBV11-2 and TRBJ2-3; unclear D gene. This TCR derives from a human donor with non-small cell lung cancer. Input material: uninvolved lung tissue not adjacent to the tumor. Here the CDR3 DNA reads TGTGCCAGCAGCGTCGCCCACACAGATACGCAGTATTTT. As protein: CASSVAHTDTQYF. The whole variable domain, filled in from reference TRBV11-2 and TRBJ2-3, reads EAGVAQSPRYKIIEKRQSVAFWCNPISGHATLYWYQQILGQGPKLLIQFQNNGVVDDSQLPKDRFSAERLKGVDSTLKIQPAKLEDSAVYLCASSVAHTDTQYFGPGTRLTVL.